The clone carrying this T cell receptor (beta chain) was counted between two and nine times. What it recognizes is unknown. Germline CDR1 reads ENHRY; CDR2 reads SYGVKD. The junction had 11 bases not matched to a gene; V was cut back by 8 bases and J by 6 bases. The CDR3 runs 15 residues. The data stem from a study of beta chain features in type 1 diabetes. Study results and limitations: Among patients with Type 1 diabetes, TCRB CDR3s were moderately but significantly shorter in every one of the four CD4+ subsets. It was among patients, rather than healthy donors, that naive, central memory and Treg TCRB repertoires appeared more similar.

Sequenced material consisted of expressed TCRB transcripts (all of the isolated RNA was reverse transcribed). Average reads for naive, central memory and regulatory T cell samples were about 3.7 million. TCRdb's table, derived via immunoSEQ multiplex PCR, lists solely in-frame clones and lacks some. The sample shows around 44,000 clones, around 70% of them seen only once. This chain links TRBV10-3 with TRBJ2-2; 8 positions match TRBD1. The sequence derives from a woman aged 18-29 years with type 1 diabetes. The sequenced sample was Tregs from blood. The CDR3 loop reads CAIHGQGVEAGELFF. The DNA of the CDR3 is TGTGCCATCCATGGACAGGGAGTTGAAGCCGGGGAGCTGTTTTTT.